This TCR beta chain came from a study of T cells after yellow fever vaccination. Overall study context: SMART-Seq v4 Ultra Low Input handled preparation of low-cell-number fractions. Study results and caveats: The study re-detected most primary-vaccination clones after the booster (about 96% CD4, 85% to 90% CD8).

The CDR3 sequence is 14 residues long. The V end was cut by 0 bases, the J end by 3 bases, with 10 bases between. Germline CDR1 reads SGHRS; CDR2 reads YFSETQ. As regards this clonotype: As yet, its antigen is unknown.

A single record per CDR3 protein comes from TCRdb applying MiXCR to the 5' RACE reads. The repertoire holds hundreds of thousands of distinct CDR3 sequences, with about 17% as singletons. Source: PBMCs, taken around 5 days after the first yellow fever vaccination. The chain employs TRBV5-1 and TRBJ2-7; no clear D gene. This clonotype originated in a man between 18 and 35 years old who received the YFV17D yellow fever vaccine. CDR3 nucleotides: TGCGCCAGCAGCTTGGTTTATGAGAGCTACGAGCAGTACTTC. As protein: CASSLVYESYEQYF.